These 30 T cell receptor beta chains share one sample of origin, sequenced in a study of blood T cells in healthy people across ages. Sample-barcoded 5' priming and a J-beta primer mix drove a second PCR of about 6 to 11 cycles. TCRdb processed the 5' RACE reads anew with MiXCR; each CDR3 protein has one entry. The profile shows 1.5 million to 2 million distinct CDR3 sequences, 30% to 40% of them singletons. Input material: blood. Every receptor here comes from a human donor in good health.

The rearrangement uses TRBV7-2 and TRBJ1-4; 7 bases align to TRBD1. Germline lookup yields CDR1 SGHTA and CDR2 FQGNSA. This CDR3 comprises 15 residues. J lost 5 bases, V lost 4 bases, and 7 bases had no gene match. The CDR3 spells CASSSSTGTNEKLFF. The CDR3 bases are TGTGCCAGCAGCTCCTCGACAGGGACGAATGAAAAACTGTTTTTT. Full variable domain (rest looked up from reference TRBV7-2 and TRBJ1-4): GAGVSQSPSNKVTEKGKDVELRCDPISGHTALYWYRQSLGQGLEFLIYFQGNSAPDKSGLPSDRFSAERTGGSVSTLTIQRTQQEDSAVYLCASSSSTGTNEKLFFGSGTQLSVL.

This clonotype has just a few counts. This rearrangement joins TRBV7-9 to TRBJ2-3; D might be TRBD1 or TRBD2, each matching 5 bases. V gave up 5 bases and J gave up 3 bases, with 15 bases separating them. The germline gives CDR1 SEHNR, CDR2 FQNEAQ (reference sequence). The CDR3 has 15 amino acids. The CDR3 protein is CASSPFEGKTDTQYF. As DNA, the CDR3 is TGTGCCAGCAGCCCCTTTGAGGGGAAAACAGATACGCAGTATTTT. Filled out from reference TRBV7-9 and TRBJ2-3, the complete variable domain reads DTGVSQNPRHKITKRGQNVTFRCDPISEHNRLYWYRQTLGQGPEFLTYFQNEAQLEKSRLLSDRFSAERPKGSFSTLEIQRTEQGDSAMYLCASSPFEGKTDTQYFGPGTRLTVL.

V gene TRBV5-5 combines with J gene TRBJ2-4, with 10 bases lining up with TRBD2. Germline values: CDR1 SGHKS, CDR2 YYEKEE (reference sequence). This CDR3 has 15 amino acids. Germline trimming cut 5 bases from V and 3 bases from J; bases unmatched to any gene: 5. CDR3 amino acids: CASSSTSGNKNIQYF. CDR3 bases: TGTGCCAGCAGTTCTACTAGCGGGAACAAAAACATTCAGTACTTC.

This clonotype has only a few counts. This chain links TRBV28 with TRBJ2-1; unclear D gene. Germline CDR1 reads MDHEN; CDR2 reads SYDVKM. CDR3 length: 14 amino acids. Deletions cut 5 bases from V and 4 bases from J, with 12 bases between. The CDR3 nucleotides are TGTGCCAGCAGTGCCATGATCCCGTACAATGAGCAGTTCTTC. This translates into CASSAMIPYNEQFF.

The chain employs TRBV7-2 and TRBJ1-5; 7 bases are a match to TRBD1. In germline, CDR1 is SGHTA, CDR2 FQGNSA. Trimming removed 3 bases from V and 2 bases from J; junction bases left unmatched: 7. The CDR3 extends over 16 amino acids. This CDR3 reads CASSFEAQGGNQPQHF. For the CDR3, the DNA is TGTGCCAGCAGCTTTGAAGCGCAGGGGGGCAATCAGCCCCAGCATTTT.

The gene calls are TRBV12-3 or TRBV12-4 and TRBJ1-2; 7 bases match TRBD1. V lost 4 bases, J lost 8 bases, and 7 bases stayed unmatched. The CDR3 extends over 13 amino acids. CDR3 residues: CASSSGQEQGYTF. In DNA, the CDR3 is TGTGCCAGCAGTTCCGGACAGGAGCAGGGCTACACCTTC.

This clonotype was detected only a few times. The chain joins TRBV29-1 to TRBJ2-3, with D possibly TRBD1 on 6 matching bases. CDR1 and CDR2 from the germline V gene are SQVTM and ANQGSEA. This CDR3 is 14 amino acids long. The germline V and J ends were trimmed by 3 bases and 4 bases, with 14 bases remaining between them. The DNA for the CDR3 is TGCAGCGTTGATATACAGGGCCCCCCAGATACGCAGTATTTT. Amino acid sequence: CSVDIQGPPDTQYF.

The J gene is TRBJ1-2, the V gene TRBV19; D is ambiguous. This CDR3 region has 16 residues. Germline loops: CDR1 LNHDA, CDR2 SQIVND (reference sequence). Between the trimmed V and J ends, which lost 6 bases and 6 bases, there was a span of 23 bases. This chain's CDR3 is CASSPSGSALGNGYTF. The CDR3 bases are TGTGCCAGTAGCCCCTCAGGCAGTGCCCTCGGAAATGGCTACACCTTC. Combining the CDR3 with reference TRBV19 and TRBJ1-2 gives the whole variable domain DGGITQSPKYLFRKEGQNVTLSCEQNLNHDAMYWYRQDPGQGLRLIYYSQIVNDFQKGDIAEGYSVSREKKESFPLTVTSAQKNPTAFYLCASSPSGSALGNGYTFGSGTRLTVV.

Note on this clonotype: This sequence may be a read error, since a much larger clone differs from it by one base. The V and J genes are TRBV15 and TRBJ2-1, with a possible D match to TRBD1 (5 bases). The CDR3 is 13 residues long. CDR1 and CDR2 (germline): LNHNV, YYDKDF (reference sequence). CDR3 DNA sequence: TGTGCCGCCAGCAGAAGGGGAAACCCTATCAGGTTCTTC. Its translation is CAASRRGNPIRFF. Filled out from reference TRBV15 and TRBJ2-1, the complete variable domain reads DAMVIQNPRYQVTQFGKPVTLSCSQTLNHNVMYWYQQKSSQAPKLLFHYYDKDFNNEADTPDNFQSRRPNTSFCFLDIRSPGLGDTAMYLCAASRRGNPIRFFGPGTRLTVL.

The J gene is TRBJ2-1, the V gene TRBV6-5; D possibly matches TRBD1 or TRBD2 (6 bases each). V was trimmed by 11 bases and J by 5 bases, leaving 10 bases between them. CDR3 length equals 11 residues. CDR1 is MNHEY, CDR2 SVGAGI, per germline. The CDR3 DNA reads as TGTGCCGGGGGGCGAGACAATGAGCAGTTCTTC. Translating gives CAGGRDNEQFF.

Only a few counts were recorded for this clonotype. DNA for the CDR3: TGTGCCATCTACCTAGTCAATGAGCAGTTCTTC. The encoded protein is CAIYLVNEQFF. V and J are TRBV6-1 and TRBJ2-1; D is ambiguous. The CDR3 contains 11 residues. V shed 10 bases and J shed 6 bases, with 10 bases lying between them. Germline values: CDR1 MNHNS, CDR2 SASEGT.

Details on this clonotype: An end of the junction differs from the germline gene, which may be a read error. The DNA of the CDR3 is TGCGTCAGCAGCTCCGGGACTCCCGAAGATACGCAGTATTTT. As protein: CVSSSGTPEDTQYF. V is TRBV5-1 and J is TRBJ2-3, with D possibly being TRBD2 (6 bases). The germline V gene encodes CDR1 SGHRS and CDR2 YFSETQ. The CDR3 loop spans 14 amino acids.

V gene TRBV25-1 combines with J gene TRBJ1-1; TRBD1 might be the D (5 bases). This CDR3 contains 15 residues. Trimming shortened V by 5 bases and J by 0 bases, and 13 bases separated the two germline ends. Germline assignment: CDR1 MGHDK and CDR2 SYGVNS. The CDR3, as DNA: TGTGCCAGCAGTCCCGGGGACGGTATGAACACTGAAGCTTTCTTT. This sequence encodes CASSPGDGMNTEAFF.

This clonotype appeared a few times. The J gene is TRBJ1-4, the V gene TRBV20-1; 8 bases agree with TRBD1. CDR1 and CDR2 (germline): DFQATT, SNEGSKA (reference sequence). Trimming cost V 4 bases and J 5 bases; bases outside gene matches: 6. This CDR3 has 14 residues. The CDR3 DNA sequence: TGCAGTGCTACGCAGGGGGCTAGAAATGAAAAACTGTTTTTT. This gives the protein CSATQGARNEKLFF.

The rearrangement uses TRBV7-9 and TRBJ2-1; a weak D match, TRBD1 (6 bases). The V end lost 5 bases, the J end lost 10 bases, and 18 bases lay between the germline ends. The CDR3 is 14 amino acids. Looked up from germline, CDR1 is SEHNR and CDR2 is FQNEAQ (reference sequence). The CDR3 loop is CASSRTAGSIEQFF. The DNA for the CDR3 is TGTGCCAGCAGCCGGACAGCCGGATCTATAGAGCAGTTCTTC.

The V call is TRBV5-1, the J call TRBJ2-6; D gene uncertain. CDR1 SGHRS and CDR2 YFSETQ come from the germline V gene. The CDR3 is 16 residues long. Trimming removed 0 bases from V and 4 bases from J, with 11 bases in between. The CDR3 region is CASSLALGSGANVLTF. CDR3 bases: TGCGCCAGCAGCTTGGCTTTGGGTTCCGGGGCCAACGTCCTGACTTTC.

This clonotype showed up many times. The V call is TRBV5-1, the J call TRBJ2-1; 8 bases map to TRBD1. The CDR3 runs 14 residues. V trimming: 4 bases; J trimming: 7 bases; junction bases outside the gene matches: 7. The germline gives CDR1 SGHRS, CDR2 YFSETQ. As DNA, the CDR3 is TGCGCCAGCAGCCCCGGGACAGGCCTAAATGAGCAGTTCTTC. Translating it yields CASSPGTGLNEQFF.

This clonotype was picked up a small number of times. The chain recombines TRBV9 with TRBJ1-2; 7 bases map to TRBD1. Germline CDR1 is SGDLS and CDR2 is YYNGEE. Unmatched junction bases numbered 4, after V lost 4 bases and J lost 7 bases. This CDR3 has 12 residues. The DNA for the CDR3 is TGTGCCAGCAGCACTTACAGGGGTGGCTACACCTTC. This sequence encodes CASSTYRGGYTF.

There are a few counts of this clonotype. The chain carries TRBV12-3 or TRBV12-4 and TRBJ1-2; 8 bases align to TRBD1. The CDR3 extends over 15 amino acids. V dropped 3 bases and J dropped 4; count of bases not matched to a gene: 7. CDR3 residues: CASSLRQGAPYGYTF. DNA of the CDR3: TGTGCCAGCAGTTTGAGGCAGGGGGCGCCCTATGGCTACACCTTC.

J is TRBJ1-1 and V is TRBV9, with 7 bases fitting TRBD1. The germline CDR1 and CDR2 sequences are SGDLS and YYNGEE. V shed 3 bases, J shed 2 bases, and the junction held 4 bases outside the gene matches. The CDR3 sequence is 14 residues long. DNA for the CDR3: TGTGCCAGCAGCGCAGGGGGAGCTAACACTGAAGCTTTCTTT. Amino acids: CASSAGGANTEAFF.

V is TRBV20-1 and J is TRBJ2-7; no definite D call. Trimming stripped 0 bases from V and 2 bases from J, with 11 bases between. CDR1 DFQATT and CDR2 SNEGSKA come from the germline V gene (reference sequence). The CDR3 contains 14 residues. The DNA of the CDR3 is TGCAGTGCTAGAGATTTCGATGGGCCCTACGAGCAGTACTTC. Its translation: CSARDFDGPYEQYF.

This clonotype has just a few counts. The V gene is TRBV12-3 or TRBV12-4, the J gene TRBJ1-5; D uncertain. The CDR3 has 15 residues. V was clipped by 3 bases and J by 4 bases, with 13 bases between them. This CDR3 reads CASSFMDGQNQPQHF. CDR3 sequence (DNA): TGTGCCAGCAGTTTTATGGACGGTCAAAATCAGCCCCAGCATTTT.

The V and J genes are TRBV21-1 and TRBJ1-5; TRBD1 is the table's D call, not checked against the DNA. TRBV21-1 is a documented pseudogene. This CDR3 contains 18 residues. In nucleotides, the CDR3 is TGTGCCAGCAGCAAGGGCCGGGTCCCAAGCTATAGCAATCAGCCCCAGCATTTT. Protein: CASSKGRVPSYSNQPQHF.

The chain links TRBV4-3 to TRBJ1-2; a weak D match, TRBD1 (6 bases). Trimming cost V 0 bases and J 10 bases, with 18 bases left between them. Germline CDR1 reads LGHNA; CDR2 reads YSLEER. The CDR3 sequence is 15 residues long. The DNA for the CDR3 is TGCGCCAGCAGCCAAGAGGGCAGGGGATACGGGGACTACACCTTC. Its translation is CASSQEGRGYGDYTF.

This clonotype came up a few times. This chain joins TRBV7-3 and TRBJ1-2; D is unresolved. The CDR3 spans 14 residues. Per germline, CDR1 SGHTA and CDR2 FQGTGA. Trimming cost V 2 bases and J 7 bases, with 14 bases left between them. As DNA, the CDR3 is TGTGCCAGCAGCTTACCCGGGAAAAGCGGTGGCTACACCTTC. Protein sequence: CASSLPGKSGGYTF. The full variable domain, completed using reference TRBV7-3 and TRBJ1-2, is GAGVSQTPSNKVTEKGKYVELRCDPISGHTALYWYRQSLGQGPEFLIYFQGTGAADDSGLPNDRFFAVRPEGSVSTLKIQRTERGDSAVYLCASSLPGKSGGYTFGSGTRLTVV.

With respect to this clonotype: This sequence may be a read error, since a much larger clone differs from it by one base. The gene calls are TRBV7-2 and TRBJ2-5, with D possibly TRBD2 on 5 matching bases. The CDR3 length is 13 residues. CDR1 is SGHTA, CDR2 FQGNSA, per germline. Deletions cut 7 bases from V and 5 bases from J, with 14 bases between. CDR3 amino acids: CTSTRAVPETQYF. CDR3 coding DNA: TGTACCAGCACCCGAGCGGTCCCCGAGACCCAGTACTTC.

J is TRBJ2-7 and V is TRBV20-1; 10 positions agree with TRBD1. The CDR3 runs to 15 residues. V was clipped by 6 bases and J by 1 base; unmatched bases: 9. Germline CDR1 DFQATT, CDR2 SNEGSKA (reference sequence). CDR3 protein: CSALLWDRGSYEQYF. The DNA of the CDR3 is TGCAGTGCCCTGTTGTGGGACAGGGGATCCTACGAGCAGTACTTC.

In its sample, this clonotype was seen a few times. The rearrangement links TRBV7-2 to TRBJ2-3; D is unresolved. Trimming left V 4 bases short and J 6 bases short, with 11 bases between. The CDR3 consists of 13 residues. The germline V gene encodes CDR1 SGHTA and CDR2 FQGNSA. The CDR3 sequence: CASSSSRMDTQYF. In nucleotides, the CDR3 is TGTGCCAGCAGCTCCTCTAGGATGGATACGCAGTATTTT.

V usage is TRBV6-5 and J usage is TRBJ2-1; D unresolved. Trimming removed 0 bases at V and 10 bases at J, with 22 bases between. CDR3 length equals 17 residues. Germline values: CDR1 MNHEY, CDR2 SVGAGI. CDR3 in DNA: TGTGCCAGCAGTTACTCGTTCCGGGCCTCCCGCGCCTACGAGCAGTTCTTC. Translation gives CASSYSFRASRAYEQFF.

The chain uses TRBV20-1 and TRBJ1-5, with a tentative D call TRBD1 (5 bases). Germline V gene data show CDR1 as DFQATT and CDR2 as SNEGSKA (reference sequence). The CDR3 has 16 residues. Trimming removed 7 bases at V and 0 bases at J, with 19 bases between. As DNA, the CDR3 is TGCAGTGACCCGGGGCAGGGCCGATTTAGCAATCAGCCCCAGCATTTT. Protein: CSDPGQGRFSNQPQHF.